This is a list of T cell receptor beta chains from one sample in a study of control samples from healthy donors and cancer patients. Produced via immunoSEQ multiplex PCR; TCRdb's table is partial and in-frame only. The repertoire holds 160,000 or so clones, with roughly 94% as singletons. Input material: PBMCs. Receptors originate from a man in his 60s with colorectal cancer. CDR3s include the opening cysteine and the closing phenylalanine or tryptophan. A D gene is named only where the DNA matches it firmly. Expanded clones get a size class; other rows say once, few or many, or leave the size out.

v_call,d_call,j_call,clone_size,cdr3_aa,cdr3_nt
TRBV3-1/TRBV3-2,.,TRBJ2-2,few,CASSLSHSTNTGELFF,TGTGCCAGCAGCCTTAGCCACTCTACTAACACCGGGGAGCTGTTTTTT
TRBV5-1,TRBD1,TRBJ1-2,.,CASSFGLRTGNYGYTF,TGCGCCAGCAGCTTTGGGCTCAGGACAGGAAACTATGGCTACACCTTC
TRBV28,TRBD2,TRBJ2-7,.,CASSLSGTSGSYEQYF,TGTGCCAGCAGTTTATCTGGGACTAGCGGATCCTACGAGCAGTACTTC
TRBV3-1/TRBV3-2,.,TRBJ1-2,.,CASSQDVGGLGYTF,TGTGCCAGCAGCCAAGATGTGGGCGGCCTAGGCTACACCTTC
TRBV5-4,.,TRBJ2-1,.,CASRNWGEREQFF,TGTGCCAGCAGAAACTGGGGGGAGCGTGAGCAGTTCTTC
TRBV6-2/TRBV6-3,.,TRBJ2-3,.,CASSPWGGRTDTQYF,TGTGCCAGCAGTCCCTGGGGTGGGAGGACAGATACGCAGTATTTT
TRBV11-2,.,TRBJ1-1,.,CASSPRPGALNTEAFF,TGTGCCAGCAGCCCTAGACCCGGGGCACTTAACACTGAAGCTTTCTTT
TRBV5-6,.,TRBJ2-1,.,CASSLTRWVDEQFF,TGTGCCAGCAGCTTGACTAGATGGGTCGATGAGCAGTTCTTC
TRBV9,.,TRBJ2-7,.,CASSPKTEPYEQYF,TGTGCCAGCAGCCCAAAGACGGAACCCTACGAGCAGTACTTC
TRBV19,.,TRBJ1-5,.,CASSILQGNQPQHF,TGTGCCAGTAGTATTCTGCAGGGCAATCAGCCCCAGCATTTT
TRBV5-6,TRBD1,TRBJ1-6,.,CASSLAGQGGNSPLHF,TGTGCCAGCAGCTTGGCCGGACAGGGCGGCAATTCACCCCTCCACTTT
TRBV11-2,.,TRBJ2-7,.,CASSLTGYEYEQYF,TGTGCCAGCAGCTTAACAGGGTACGAGTACGAGCAGTACTTC
TRBV27,TRBD1,TRBJ1-6,once,CASSLSRTGVSPLHF,TGTGCCAGCAGTTTATCGAGGACAGGGGTGTCACCCCTCCACTTT
TRBV3-1/TRBV3-2,.,TRBJ1-2,.,CASSQWQGNYGYTF,TGTGCCAGCAGCCAATGGCAGGGAAACTATGGCTACACCTTC
TRBV9,.,TRBJ2-7,once,CASSVGDSHEQYF,TGTGCCAGCAGCGTAGGAGACAGTCACGAGCAGTACTTC
TRBV6-6,.,TRBJ2-7,.,CAGTRTEGSSYEQYF,TGTGCCGGCACTCGGACAGAGGGTAGCTCCTACGAGCAGTACTTC
TRBV10-3,.,TRBJ2-3,.,CAISEGQTFTDTQYF,TGTGCCATCAGTGAGGGGCAGACCTTCACAGATACGCAGTATTTT
TRBV6-6,.,TRBJ1-1,.,CASSRVANTEAFF,TGTGCCAGCAGTAGAGTCGCGAACACTGAAGCTTTCTTT
TRBV27,.,TRBJ1-5,.,CASSPFGGTGNQPQHF,TGTGCCAGCAGTCCTTTCGGGGGAACGGGCAATCAGCCCCAGCATTTT
TRBV2,.,TRBJ1-5,.,CASTTGQGDQPQHF,TGTGCCAGCACCACGGGGCAGGGTGACCAGCCCCAGCATTTT
TRBV7-9,.,TRBJ1-2,.,CASSPGDGGGYTF,TGTGCCAGCAGCCCTGGGGACGGGGGAGGCTACACCTTC
TRBV2,.,TRBJ1-2,.,CASSEQDIGYGYTF,TGTGCCAGCAGTGAACAGGACATAGGCTATGGCTACACCTTC
TRBV29-1,.,TRBJ1-1,.,CSVEGVDSMNTEAFF,TGCAGCGTTGAGGGGGTCGACAGTATGAACACTGAAGCTTTCTTT
TRBV4-1,.,TRBJ2-6,.,CASSQIDMGFSGANVLTF,TGCGCCAGCAGCCAAATCGATATGGGGTTCTCTGGGGCCAACGTCCTGACTTTC
TRBV12-5,.,TRBJ1-5,.,CASGLRNGRPQPQHF,TGTGCTAGTGGTTTACGGAACGGCCGGCCTCAGCCCCAGCATTTT
TRBV6-5,.,TRBJ2-7,.,CASSYSGGSSEQYF,TGTGCCAGCAGTTACTCGGGCGGATCATCCGAGCAGTACTTC
TRBV29-1,.,TRBJ1-2,.,CSVDAINYGYTF,TGCAGCGTTGACGCTATTAACTATGGCTACACCTTC
TRBV6-2/TRBV6-3,TRBD2,TRBJ2-3,.,CASSYSSPTSGARSSTDTQYF,TGTGCCAGCAGTTACTCCTCCCCTACTAGCGGGGCACGTTCTAGCACAGATACGCAGTATTTT
TRBV27,TRBD2,TRBJ2-5,.,CASSLSLAGGETQYF,TGTGCCAGCAGTTTATCGTTAGCGGGGGGTGAGACCCAGTACTTC
TRBV30,.,TRBJ1-3,once,CAWSAASGNTIYF,TGTGCCTGGAGCGCGGCCTCTGGAAACACCATATATTTT
TRBV6-5,.,TRBJ2-2,.,CASSYSWGGGTGELFF,TGTGCCAGCAGTTACTCGTGGGGCGGAGGGACCGGGGAGCTGTTTTTT
TRBV7-2,.,TRBJ1-5,.,CASSLGQGRNQPQHF,TGTGCCAGCAGCTTGGGGCAGGGGAGGAATCAGCCCCAGCATTTT
TRBV6-1,TRBD2,TRBJ2-3,.,CASSEFVRGGTDTQYF,TGTGCCAGCAGTGAATTTGTGCGGGGGGGAACAGATACGCAGTATTTT
TRBV7-6,.,TRBJ2-1,.,CASSSYLSPSSYNEQFF,TGTGCCAGCAGCTCTTACCTGTCCCCGAGCTCCTACAATGAGCAGTTCTTC
TRBV27,.,TRBJ1-2,.,CASSPYSGTFNYGYTF,TGTGCCAGCAGTCCGTATTCCGGGACATTTAACTATGGCTACACCTTC
TRBV7-8,TRBD2,TRBJ2-3,.,CASSPVGLAGSTDTQYF,TGTGCCAGCAGCCCTGTGGGACTAGCGGGGTCCACAGATACGCAGTATTTT
TRBV7-2,.,TRBJ2-2,.,CASSLVPRADYTGELFF,TGTGCCAGCAGCTTGGTCCCGCGGGCGGACTACACCGGGGAGCTGTTTTTT
TRBV2,.,TRBJ2-2,once,CASSEALSAGELFF,TGTGCCAGCAGTGAAGCGCTCTCAGCCGGGGAGCTGTTTTTT
TRBV19,.,TRBJ2-6,.,CASSMGFGANVLTF,TGTGCCAGTAGTATGGGTTTTGGGGCCAACGTCCTGACTTTC
TRBV5-1,.,TRBJ1-2,.,CASSLLSELGYGYTF,TGCGCCAGCAGCTTGTTATCGGAATTGGGCTATGGCTACACCTTC
TRBV11-2,TRBD1,TRBJ1-6,once,CASSGGTENSPLHF,TGTGCCAGCAGCGGAGGGACAGAAAATTCACCCCTCCACTTT
TRBV19,TRBD1,TRBJ1-4,.,CASSSGTATNEKLFF,TGTGCCAGTAGTAGCGGGACAGCAACTAATGAAAAACTGTTTTTT
TRBV2,.,TRBJ2-3,.,CASSDWSSDTQYF,TGTGCCAGCAGTGACTGGAGCTCAGATACGCAGTATTTT
TRBV2,.,TRBJ1-1,.,CASSGGLGDTEAFF,TGTGCCAGCAGTGGGGGGCTGGGGGACACTGAAGCTTTCTTT
TRBV27,.,TRBJ1-6,few,CASRATGYSPLHF,TGTGCCAGCAGAGCTACAGGGTATTCACCCCTCCACTTT
TRBV4-1,.,TRBJ2-7,.,CASSQDRRVDPYEQYF,TGCGCCAGCAGCCAAGATCGCAGGGTAGACCCCTACGAGCAGTACTTC
TRBV7-8,TRBD1,TRBJ1-5,.,CASSPEGTGANQPQHF,TGTGCCAGCAGCCCCGAGGGGACAGGGGCCAATCAGCCCCAGCATTTT
TRBV30,TRBD1,TRBJ2-3,.,CAWTGTITGGDTQYF,TGTGCCTGGACAGGGACCATCACAGGGGGAGATACGCAGTATTTT
TRBV10-1,TRBD1,TRBJ1-6,.,CASSLIQGSHNSPLHF,TGCGCCAGCAGTTTGATACAGGGGTCCCATAATTCACCCCTCCACTTT